These 14 T cell receptor beta chains were all obtained from the same sample, sequenced in a study of early T cells in non-severe SARS-CoV-2 infection. TCRdb re-called the 5' RACE reads through MiXCR, storing one row per CDR3 protein. The repertoire includes over 95,000 distinct CDR3 sequences, over 15% of them detected once, and around 1.3% sits in the top ten. Sequencing input: whole blood. The receptor source for this set is an adult who was a healthcare worker with PCR-confirmed SARS-CoV-2 infection or an uninfected control (not recorded which).

This clonotype was seen only a few times. V and J are TRBV2 and TRBJ2-2; 8 positions agree with TRBD1. This CDR3 comprises 15 residues. Unmatched junction bases numbered 5, after V lost 8 bases and J lost 0 bases. In germline, CDR1 is SNHLY, CDR2 FYNNEI. CDR3 sequence (DNA): TGTGCCAGCCGTAAACAGGGGGCGAACACCGGGGAGCTGTTTTTT. Translating it yields CASRKQGANTGELFF.

This clonotype was seen a few times. The chain uses TRBV10-3 and TRBJ2-5; maybe TRBD1 (6 bases). CDR3 length equals 13 residues. The V and J ends lost 7 bases and 5 bases respectively, with 14 bases between them. Germline V gene data show CDR1 as ENHRY and CDR2 as SYGVKD. For the CDR3, the DNA is TGTGCCATCACGGCAGGGGCTGGGGAGACCCAGTACTTC. Its translation: CAITAGAGETQYF.

The sample holds many counts of this clonotype. The CDR3 reads CASRTGGANYGYTF. CDR3 DNA: TGTGCCAGCAGAACAGGGGGCGCAAACTATGGCTACACCTTC. The rearrangement uses TRBV6-2 or TRBV6-3 and TRBJ1-2, with 9 positions matching TRBD1. Germline V gives CDR1 MNHEY, CDR2 SVGEGT. This CDR3 comprises 14 residues. The V and J ends lost 6 bases and 2 bases, in that order; junction bases with no gene match: 4.

This clonotype was counted between two and nine times. This CDR3 reads CSARPPLGTSGRKTGELFF. The CDR3 nucleotides are TGCAGTGCTAGACCTCCTCTTGGAACTAGCGGGAGGAAAACCGGGGAGCTGTTTTTT. J is TRBJ2-2 and V is TRBV20-1; TRBD2 matches 12 bases. The germline V gene encodes CDR1 DFQATT and CDR2 SNEGSKA (reference sequence). The V segment lost 2 bases and the J segment 5 bases; nucleotides outside the gene matches: 15. This CDR3 region has 19 residues.

The chain recombines TRBV28 with TRBJ2-3; maybe TRBD2 (5 bases). V lost 5 bases to trimming and J lost 0 bases, with 18 bases between them. The CDR3 runs 17 residues. Germline-derived CDR1 and CDR2 are MDHEN and SYDVKM. The CDR3 spells CASSLQSYRGSTDTQYF. The CDR3, as DNA: TGTGCCAGCAGTCTCCAATCTTATCGGGGAAGCACAGATACGCAGTATTTT.

In this sample, this clonotype turned up once. This rearrangement joins TRBV30 to TRBJ2-3, with D perhaps TRBD2 (6 bases). Per the germline V gene, CDR1 is GTSNPN and CDR2 is SVGIG (reference sequence). The V end lost 3 bases, the J end lost 2 bases, and 12 bases lay between the germline ends. The CDR3 covers 14 residues. The CDR3 DNA reads TGTGCCTGGAGAGTTGGGAGGTTCACAGATACGCAGTATTTT. Translating gives CAWRVGRFTDTQYF.

A remark on this clonotype: At one end, the junction sequence differs from germline, possibly due to a read error. This chain uses TRBV20-1 with TRBJ1-1, with TRBD1 matching 7 bases. The CDR3 loop spans 12 amino acids. The germline V gene has CDR1 DFQATT and CDR2 SNEGSKA (reference sequence). CDR3 coding DNA: TGCAATGCTCACCAGGGGGGAACTGAAGCTTTCTTT. Translation: CNAHQGGTEAFF.

This chain joins TRBV7-6 and TRBJ2-1, with a weak D call TRBD2 (6 bases). V was clipped by 5 bases and J by 3 bases, with 20 bases between them. Germline V CDR1 and CDR2: SGHVS, FNYEAQ. The CDR3 is 17 amino acids. CDR3 coding DNA: TGTGCCAGCAGCCACAAGGGAGGAGCGGCAATCTACAATGAGCAGTTCTTC. It codes for CASSHKGGAAIYNEQFF.

There are a few counts of this clonotype. CDR3 region: CSARDPLGSNQPQHF. DNA for the CDR3: TGCAGTGCTAGAGATCCCCTCGGTAGCAATCAGCCCCAGCATTTT. V is TRBV20-1 and J is TRBJ1-5, with D uncertain. Looked up from germline, CDR1 is DFQATT and CDR2 is SNEGSKA (reference sequence). Trimming took 0 bases from V and 0 from J, leaving 9 bases between them. The CDR3 is 15 amino acids.

In its sample, this clonotype was seen a few times. This rearrangement joins TRBV12-3 or TRBV12-4 to TRBJ2-1; 7 nucleotides match TRBD1. After removal of 9 bases from V and 7 bases from J, the junction contained 3 bases not matched to a gene. There are 11 residues in the CDR3. CDR3 region: CASHRGNEQFF. In DNA form, the CDR3 reads TGTGCCAGTCACAGGGGTAATGAGCAGTTCTTC.

This clonotype was observed a few times. V is TRBV6-1 and J is TRBJ1-2; D unclear. CDR3 length: 15 residues. Germline CDR1 MNHNS, CDR2 SASEGT. Trimming left V 2 bases short and J 0 bases short, with 10 bases between. CDR3 DNA sequence: TGTGCCAGCAGTGAATTAAGGGCTCCTAACTATGGCTACACCTTC. It specifies CASSELRAPNYGYTF.

V gene TRBV29-1 combines with J gene TRBJ2-2; tentative D call: TRBD1 (5 bases). The CDR3 consists of 15 residues. V was pared by 3 bases and J by 6 bases, with 17 bases between. The germline V gene has CDR1 SQVTM and CDR2 ANQGSEA. CDR3 sequence: CSVDTGQGRPGELFF. CDR3 DNA sequence: TGCAGCGTTGACACCGGGCAGGGTCGCCCCGGGGAGCTGTTTTTT.

This clonotype occurred a few times. This chain connects TRBV12-3 or TRBV12-4 to TRBJ2-5; D is undetermined. Trimming took off 6 bases at V and 4 bases at J, with 9 bases between the two ends. The CDR3 is made up of 12 amino acids. For the CDR3, the DNA is TGTGCCAGCAGCCATGACCCAGAGACCCAGTACTTC. It encodes CASSHDPETQYF.

The sample holds a few counts of this clonotype. The gene calls are TRBV25-1 and TRBJ2-3; D perhaps matches TRBD1 (6 bases). CDR1 is MGHDK and CDR2 is SYGVNS in the germline V gene. V dropped 2 bases and J dropped 0 bases, with 24 bases sitting between them. The CDR3 runs 20 residues. CDR3 in DNA: TGTGCCAGCAGTGAAGAGATGGCCGTAGGTGGACAGACTAGCACAGATACGCAGTATTTT. It yields the protein CASSEEMAVGGQTSTDTQYF. The entire variable domain, with the rest obtained from reference TRBV25-1 and TRBJ2-3, is as follows: EADIYQTPRYLVIGTGKKITLECSQTMGHDKMYWYQQDPGMELHLIHYSYGVNSTEKGDLSSESTVSRIRTEHFPLTLESARPSHTSQYLCASSEEMAVGGQTSTDTQYFGPGTRLTVL.